These 7 T cell receptor beta chains were sequenced from one sample in a study of T cells in localized non-small cell lung cancer. The assay was immunoSEQ multiplex PCR, and TCRdb's table has in-frame clones only and misses some. The repertoire includes approximately 63,000 clones, roughly 90% of them detected once, and approximately 22% sits in the top ten. The sequencing here drew on peripheral blood, taken before any cancer treatment. The receptors derive from a man aged 40 to 69 with stage I squamous cell lung carcinoma.

This clone was seen only a few times. V usage is TRBV7-3 and J usage is TRBJ1-3; no reliable D call. V was clipped by 5 bases and J by 1 base, with 6 bases between them. CDR1 SGHTA and CDR2 FQGTGA come from the germline V gene. The CDR3 is made up of 13 amino acids. This CDR3 reads CASSAGSGNTIYF. CDR3 DNA sequence: TGTGCCAGCAGCGCGGGTTCTGGAAACACCATATATTTT.

This chain joins TRBV5-1 and TRBJ1-1, with TRBD1 identical over 8 bases. The CDR3 totals 14 residues. CDR1 is SGHRS and CDR2 is YFSETQ in the germline V gene. V lost 0 bases and J lost 6; bases outside the gene matches: 4. CDR3: CASSLDRGSAEAFF. The CDR3 nucleotides are TGCGCCAGCAGCTTGGACAGGGGGTCCGCTGAAGCTTTCTTT.

The V gene is TRBV4-3, the J gene TRBJ1-1; no reliable D call. Trimming stripped 0 bases from V and 0 bases from J, with 11 bases between. Germline V gene data show CDR1 as LGHNA and CDR2 as YSLEER. The CDR3 runs 16 residues. CDR3 residues: CASSQEMGSLNTEAFF. In DNA form, the CDR3 reads TGCGCCAGCAGCCAAGAAATGGGATCGTTGAACACTGAAGCTTTCTTT.

V and J are TRBV6-5 and TRBJ2-6; D remains unclear. Germline V gives CDR1 MNHEY, CDR2 SVGAGI. This CDR3 contains 15 residues. V lost 1 base and J lost 1, with 5 bases in between. Here the CDR3 reads CASSYYQSGANVLTF. The CDR3 DNA reads as TGTGCCAGCAGTTACTATCAATCTGGGGCCAACGTCCTGACTTTC.

The genes are TRBV7-3 and TRBJ2-3; D gene unclear. The germline V gene encodes CDR1 SGHTA and CDR2 FQGTGA. The CDR3 totals 14 residues. Between the trimmed V and J ends, which lost 6 bases and 1 base, there was a span of 11 bases. CDR3 in amino acids: CASSQDGGTDTQYF. As DNA, the CDR3 is TGTGCCAGCAGTCAGGACGGCGGCACAGATACGCAGTATTTT.

CDR3 bases: TGTGCCTGGGGTCGCGCCCGAGGGGCCACTGAAGCTTTCTTT. It is translated as CAWGRARGATEAFF. The chain recombines TRBV30 with TRBJ1-1; tentatively, D is TRBD1 (5 bases). Germline CDR1 is GTSNPN and CDR2 is SVGIG (reference sequence). The CDR3 covers 14 residues. Trimming took off 5 bases at V and 4 bases at J, with 17 bases between the two ends.

The table lists this clone with a count of one. This chain joins TRBV4-1 and TRBJ2-7, with 10 bases identical to TRBD2. This CDR3 contains 14 residues. The germline V gene encodes CDR1 MGHRA and CDR2 YSYEKL. J gave up 4 bases and V 5 bases, and 5 bases lay outside the gene matches. CDR3 sequence (DNA): TGCGCCAGCAGCAAACTAGCGGGAAGGTACGAGCAGTACTTC. It is translated as CASSKLAGRYEQYF.